The source of this TCR beta chain is a study of cytomegalovirus exposure and HLA in healthy donors. Across the whole study: Unique TCRs from HLA-typed donors, approximately 80 million of them, were held in an early data release. General study results and limits: The study had only CMV serostatus as immune exposure information. Previously analyzed data showed that most TCR beta V segments were productive at a frequency of about 87% or about 30%.

The germline CDR1 and CDR2 sequences are MNHNS and SASEGT. CDR3 size: 13 residues. The V end lost 4 bases, the J end lost 8 bases, and 11 bases lay between the germline ends. Regarding this clone: The antigen is undetermined.

Healthy donors of bone marrow made up the group. The PCR used 60 Vbeta and 13 Jbeta primers. Data came from immunoSEQ multiplex PCR; TCRdb stores just in-frame clones and leaves some out. The sample table sets out roughly 100,000 clones. Sequenced: PBMCs. The V and J genes are TRBV6-1 and TRBJ1-4, with D unresolved. The sequence was collected from a woman between 25 and 40 years old in good health and CMV-seronegative. The CDR3 coding sequence is TGTGCCAGCAGTGTGGGGAGGCACGAAAAACTGTTTTTT. Protein product: CASSVGRHEKLFF.